This entry concerns a single TCR beta chain. What it recognizes is unknown. RNA transcripts gave rise to amplified TCR beta CDR3 regions. The TCR CDR3 first-round RT-PCR relied on the HTBI primer set. Each CDR3 protein gets one entry after TCRdb re-called the multiplex PCR reads with MiXCR. The sample yields 750,000 to 950,000 distinct CDR3 sequences, 35% to 45% seen once. These data come from a study of T cells in Graves' hyperthyroidism and ophthalmopathy. Findings of the study overall: In the blood, most expanded thyroid clonotypes above 0.001 appeared as well.

Stability of Graves' hyperthyroidism was defined as absent ophthalmopathy progression within 18 months. Patients were excluded because of uncontrolled infection, other autoimmune disease, pregnancy or lactation. The V gene's germline CDR1 is SGDLS and CDR2 YYNGEE. CDR3 length: 17 residues. With 0 bases removed from V and 1 base from J, the gap between germline ends came to 14 bases. Specimen: blood. The chain carries TRBV9 and TRBJ1-3, with unresolved D. The sequence was obtained from a man aged 18 to 29 with Graves' hyperthyroidism. CDR3 in amino acids: CASSVAPPEVSGNTIYF. The CDR3 coding sequence is TGTGCCAGCAGCGTAGCCCCACCGGAAGTTTCTGGAAACACCATATATTTT.